A selection of T cell receptor beta chains follows, all from one sample in a study of regulatory T cells in long-lasting Graves disease. MiXCR was run by TCRdb on the multiplex PCR reads, yielding one entry per CDR3 protein. Found here are more than 300,000 distinct CDR3 sequences, roughly a fifth of them singletons; the top ten hold 29%. The sample consisted of peripheral blood mononuclear cells (PBMCs), taken when the disease was refractory, from a patient treated with antithyroid drugs. These TCRs come from a female donor with Graves disease. The CDR3 runs from the conserved cysteine through the conserved F or W. Fields, in order: V gene, J gene, CDR3 protein.

v_gene: TRBV28
j_gene: TRBJ2-5
CDR3aa: CASSIIGRQETQYF

v_gene: TRBV6-1
j_gene: TRBJ1-1
CDR3aa: CASSGQMNTEAFF

v_gene: TRBV5-1
j_gene: TRBJ2-1
CDR3aa: CASSLAGGSAYNEQFF

v_gene: TRBV18
j_gene: TRBJ1-1
CDR3aa: CASSPGADNTEAFF

v_gene: TRBV28
j_gene: TRBJ1-5
CDR3aa: CASSFQTGKYQPQHF

v_gene: TRBV5-6
j_gene: TRBJ2-5
CDR3aa: CASSLGAPRKTQYF

v_gene: TRBV4-1
j_gene: TRBJ1-5
CDR3aa: CASSQDLLWRQNSQPQHF

v_gene: TRBV28
j_gene: TRBJ2-5
CDR3aa: CASSFLAGTQYF

v_gene: TRBV6-2/TRBV6-3
j_gene: TRBJ1-5
CDR3aa: CASSYSSGTSNQPQHF

v_gene: TRBV2
j_gene: TRBJ2-2
CDR3aa: CASSRPEGEVGELFF

v_gene: TRBV18
j_gene: TRBJ1-1
CDR3aa: CASSPQGQMNTEAFF

v_gene: TRBV19
j_gene: TRBJ1-2
CDR3aa: CASSASRGQYGYTF

v_gene: TRBV5-1
j_gene: TRBJ1-1
CDR3aa: CASSFSSEVNTEAFF

v_gene: TRBV7-9
j_gene: TRBJ2-5
CDR3aa: CASSLAPRVEETQYF

v_gene: TRBV10-2
j_gene: TRBJ2-2
CDR3aa: CASSRYTGELFF

v_gene: TRBV18
j_gene: TRBJ1-5
CDR3aa: CASSRTGFSNQPQHF